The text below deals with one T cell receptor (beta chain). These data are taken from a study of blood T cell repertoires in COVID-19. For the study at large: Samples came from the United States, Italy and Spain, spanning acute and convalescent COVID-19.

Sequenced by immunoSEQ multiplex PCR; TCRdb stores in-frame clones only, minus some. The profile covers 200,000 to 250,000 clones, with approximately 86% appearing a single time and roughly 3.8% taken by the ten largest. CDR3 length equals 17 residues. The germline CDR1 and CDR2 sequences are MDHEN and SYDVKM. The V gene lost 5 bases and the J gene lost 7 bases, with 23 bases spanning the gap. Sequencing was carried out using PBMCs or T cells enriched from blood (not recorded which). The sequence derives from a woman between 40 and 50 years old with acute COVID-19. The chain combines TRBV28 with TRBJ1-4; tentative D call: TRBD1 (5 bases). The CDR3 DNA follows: TGTGCCAGCAGTCACCCCCATCGTTTGCAGGGTACTGAAAAACTGTTTTTT. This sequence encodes CASSHPHRLQGTEKLFF.